This TCR beta chain was profiled in a study of OX40 agonist ivuxolimab in advanced cancers. Study summary: Partial responses were achieved by three patients: one hepatocellular carcinoma, two cutaneous melanoma.

As concerns this clone: What it binds is unknown.

The germline V gene has CDR1 PRHDT and CDR2 FYEKMQ (reference sequence). This CDR3 has 16 residues. Trimming took 5 bases from V and 5 from J; bases not matched to a gene: 9. Points from the study as a whole: Among the nonresponders, some also had low normalized T-cell clonal expansion.

The protocol was immunoSEQ multiplex PCR, while the TCRdb copy is restricted to in-frame clones and leaves out a portion. The data hold about 13,000 clones, with about three quarters observed a single time. Blood sampling took place at baseline, cycle 4 day 1, and cycle 7 day 1. The sequence derives from an adult with an advanced solid tumor such as melanoma, head and neck, liver or kidney cancer. This chain links TRBV13 with TRBJ2-5; 12 positions agree with TRBD1. The specimen was CD4+ or CD8+ T cells sorted from blood, collected in a trial of the OX40 agonist ivuxolimab. DNA of the CDR3: TGTGCCAGCAGCCATACAACAGGGACAGGGGGCGAGACCCAGTACTTC. Protein product: CASSHTTGTGGETQYF.